This T cell receptor (beta chain) was recorded in a study of blood T cell repertoires in COVID-19. Whole-study context: T cells, B-cell-depleted T cells, or PBMCs supplied cDNA or gDNA.

The length of the CDR3 is 12 residues. J lost 6 bases, V lost 5 bases, and 1 base had no gene match. Germline loops: CDR1 SNHLY, CDR2 FYNNEI. Sequenced by immunoSEQ multiplex PCR; TCRdb stores in-frame clones only, minus some. This sample has over 200,000 clones, with 75% to 95% found just once. It was during active infection that Seattle patients were enrolled and then longitudinally followed. This receptor was obtained from a young adult with COVID-19, enrolled during active disease. The rearrangement uses TRBV2 and TRBJ2-4; 7 nucleotides align to TRBD1. Material: peripheral blood. The DNA of the CDR3 is TGTGCCAGCAGTCGACAGGGAAACATTCAGTACTTC. Protein: CASSRQGNIQYF.